This T cell receptor (beta chain) was captured by sequencing in a study of blood T cell repertoires in COVID-19. Across the whole study: From T cells, B-cell-depleted T cells, or PBMCs came the material, which was cDNA or gDNA.

CDR3 length: 15 residues. CDR1 LGHNT and CDR2 FRNRAP come from the germline V gene. Losses at the gene ends were 6 bases for V and 2 bases for J; bases not matched to a gene: 10. Under the authors' procedure: Amplifying reference gene primers gave estimates of nucleated cell counts. Method: immunoSEQ multiplex PCR; TCRdb's copy keeps in-frame clones and lacks some. The DNA was the basis for D and trimming; V, J and clone size are from that table. The sample holds 300,000 to 400,000 clones; 75% to 90% are singletons and the top ten take roughly 7.2%. Seattle cases were enrolled at active infection and followed longitudinally.

The sequenced sample consisted of peripheral blood. The TCR originated in an older woman with COVID-19, enrolled during active disease. The genes are TRBV12-5 and TRBJ2-7; 7 bases line up with TRBD1. This CDR3 is CASGKTGTYPYEQYF. CDR3 coding DNA: TGTGCTAGTGGCAAGACAGGGACGTACCCCTACGAGCAGTACTTC.